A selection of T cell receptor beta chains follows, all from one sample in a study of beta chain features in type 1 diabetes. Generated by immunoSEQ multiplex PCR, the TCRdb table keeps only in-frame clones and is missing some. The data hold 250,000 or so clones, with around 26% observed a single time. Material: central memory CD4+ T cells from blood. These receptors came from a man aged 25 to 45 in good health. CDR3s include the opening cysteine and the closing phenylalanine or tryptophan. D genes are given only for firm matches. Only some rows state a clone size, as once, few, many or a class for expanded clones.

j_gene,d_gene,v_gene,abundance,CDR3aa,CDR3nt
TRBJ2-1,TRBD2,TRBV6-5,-,CASSQGGSRYNEQFF,TGTGCCAGCAGCCAAGGCGGGAGCCGCTACAATGAGCAGTTCTTC
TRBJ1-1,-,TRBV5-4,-,CASSFGGAVEYTEAFF,TGTGCCAGCAGCTTCGGAGGGGCGGTGGAGTACACTGAAGCTTTCTTT
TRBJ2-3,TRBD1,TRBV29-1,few,CSVGQGQTDTQYF,TGCAGCGTGGGACAGGGACAGACAGATACGCAGTATTTT
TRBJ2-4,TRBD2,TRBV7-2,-,CASSLARTRAKNIQYF,TGTGCCAGCAGCTTAGCTAGGACTAGAGCCAAAAACATTCAGTACTTC
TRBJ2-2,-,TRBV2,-,CASSGLNTGELFF,TGTGCCAGCTCAGGGTTGAACACCGGGGAGCTGTTTTTT
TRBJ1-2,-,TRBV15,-,CATSRDRVGTTGYTF,TGTGCCACCAGCAGAGACAGGGTCGGAACAACTGGCTACACCTTC
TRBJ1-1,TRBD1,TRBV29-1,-,CSAAGQLNTEAFF,TGCAGCGCTGCGGGACAGCTGAACACTGAAGCTTTCTTT
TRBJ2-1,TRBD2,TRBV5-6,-,CASSLQSRGLASYNEQFF,TGTGCCAGCAGCTTGCAGTCGCGTGGACTAGCATCCTACAATGAGCAGTTCTTC
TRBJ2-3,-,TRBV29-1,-,CSVVVWSSTDTQYF,TGCAGCGTTGTGGTTTGGTCGAGCACAGATACGCAGTATTTT
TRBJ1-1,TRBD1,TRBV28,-,CASSLTGGPEAFF,TGTGCCAGCAGTTTGACAGGGGGCCCTGAAGCTTTCTTT
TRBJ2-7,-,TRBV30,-,CAWTLREGPGPYF,TGTGCCTGGACCCTCCGAGAGGGGCCTGGGCCGTACTTC
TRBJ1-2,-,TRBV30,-,CAWSEGQVVGYGYTF,TGTGCCTGGAGCGAGGGGCAAGTAGTGGGATATGGCTACACCTTC
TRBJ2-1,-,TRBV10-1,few,CASSESPAGSYNEQFF,TGCGCCAGCAGTGAGTCCCCTGCTGGCTCCTACAATGAGCAGTTCTTC
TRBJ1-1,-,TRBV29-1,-,CSAWSGDTEAFF,TGCAGCGCATGGTCGGGGGACACTGAAGCTTTCTTT
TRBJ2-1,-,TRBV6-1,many,CASSEYGGIKQFF,TGTGCCAGCAGTGAATACGGCGGGATTAAGCAGTTCTTC
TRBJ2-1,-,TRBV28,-,CASSFGQRDNEQFF,TGTGCCAGCAGTTTTGGTCAGCGGGACAATGAGCAGTTCTTC
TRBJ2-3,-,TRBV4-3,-,CASSQGGSTDTQYF,TGCGCCAGCAGCCAAGGGGGTAGCACAGATACGCAGTATTTT
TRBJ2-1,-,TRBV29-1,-,CSVVGDQLNEQFF,TGCAGCGTTGTCGGGGACCAACTTAATGAGCAGTTCTTC
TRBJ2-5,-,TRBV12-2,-,CASRFPTSGNPKTQYF,TGTGCAAGTCGCTTCCCGACTAGCGGGAATCCGAAGACCCAGTACTTC
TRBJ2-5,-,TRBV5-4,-,CASSLSAGQETQYF,TGTGCCAGCAGCTTGAGCGCAGGACAAGAGACCCAGTACTTC
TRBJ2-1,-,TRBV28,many,CASSPATARSYNEQFF,TGTGCCAGCAGCCCAGCGACAGCGCGCTCCTACAATGAGCAGTTCTTC
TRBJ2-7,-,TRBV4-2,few,CASSFRFLSYEQYF,TGTGCCAGCAGCTTTCGGTTCCTCTCCTACGAGCAGTACTTC